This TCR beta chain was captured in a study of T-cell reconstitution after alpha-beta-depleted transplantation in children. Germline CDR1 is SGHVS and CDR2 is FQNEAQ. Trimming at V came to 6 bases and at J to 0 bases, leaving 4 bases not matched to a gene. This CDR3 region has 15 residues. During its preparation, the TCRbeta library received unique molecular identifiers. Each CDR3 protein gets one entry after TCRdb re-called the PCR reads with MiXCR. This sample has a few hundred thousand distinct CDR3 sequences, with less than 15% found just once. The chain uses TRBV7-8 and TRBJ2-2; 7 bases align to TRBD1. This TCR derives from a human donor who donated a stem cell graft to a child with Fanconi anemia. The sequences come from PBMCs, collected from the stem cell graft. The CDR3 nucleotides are TGTGCCAGCAGAGGCAGGGGGACGAACACCGGGGAGCTGTTTTTT. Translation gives CASRGRGTNTGELFF.